The 17 T cell receptor beta chains below were found in one sample sequenced in a study of cytomegalovirus exposure and HLA in healthy donors. PCR employed 60 Vbeta and 13 Jbeta primers. Produced via immunoSEQ multiplex PCR; TCRdb's table is partial and in-frame only. Here the sample spans around 150,000 clones, over 65% being singletons. The sequencing input was PBMCs. The receptors stem from a man in his forties or fifties in good health and CMV-seronegative.

The chain recombines TRBV6-6 with TRBJ2-1; 9 bases are shared with TRBD2. Germline-derived CDR1 and CDR2 are MNHNY and SVGAGI (reference sequence). The CDR3 contains 15 residues. V dropped 5 bases and J dropped 8; count of bases not matched to a gene: 10. The CDR3 sequence is CASSRPGTSTDEQFF. The CDR3 nucleotides are TGTGCCAGCAGTAGGCCCGGGACTAGCACGGATGAGCAGTTCTTC.

The chain combines TRBV7-2 with TRBJ1-3; maybe TRBD1 (5 bases). V shed 0 bases and J shed 7 bases, with 16 bases lying between them. The germline V gene encodes CDR1 SGHTA and CDR2 FQGNSA. CDR3 length: 16 amino acids. The CDR3 reads CASSLARGLTGNTIYF. The CDR3 region has the DNA TGTGCCAGCAGCTTAGCTAGGGGCCTCACCGGGAACACCATATATTTT.

V gene TRBV2 combines with J gene TRBJ2-3; TRBD2 matches at 11 bases. Germline CDR1 and CDR2: SNHLY and FYNNEI. The ends lost 0 bases at V and 13 bases at J; junction bases unmatched: 6. The CDR3 is made up of 14 amino acids. The CDR3 loop is CASSEATSGVPKYF. CDR3 bases: TGTGCCAGCAGTGAAGCGACTAGCGGGGTCCCCAAGTATTTT.

In its sample, this clone was seen once. The chain links TRBV5-1 to TRBJ1-1; no clear D gene. The CDR3 has 15 amino acids. V lost 0 bases and J 1 base, leaving 10 bases between the germline ends. In germline, CDR1 is SGHRS, CDR2 YFSETQ. The CDR3 DNA follows: TGCGCCAGCAGCTTGGGTTTGGGGAGGAACACTGAAGCTTTCTTT. It yields the protein CASSLGLGRNTEAFF.

This chain uses TRBV29-1 with TRBJ1-1; D is possibly TRBD1 (5 bases). The CDR3 runs 13 residues. V was pared by 2 bases and J by 8 bases, with 15 bases between. The germline V gene has CDR1 SQVTM and CDR2 ANQGSEA. This CDR3 reads CSVERQNQGEAFF. In nucleotides, the CDR3 is TGCAGCGTTGAACGGCAGAACCAGGGAGAAGCTTTCTTT.

This chain joins TRBV10-3 and TRBJ2-7, with 7 positions matching TRBD2. The ends lost 2 bases at V and 5 bases at J; junction bases unmatched: 9. Germline lookup yields CDR1 ENHRY and CDR2 SYGVKD. The CDR3 spans 15 residues. The CDR3 here is CAISEGRAGWDEQYF. The CDR3 DNA sequence: TGTGCCATCAGTGAGGGTCGAGCGGGGTGGGACGAGCAGTACTTC.

The rearrangement links TRBV6-1 to TRBJ2-1, with D possibly matching TRBD2 (6 bases). This CDR3 has 13 residues. V was clipped by 2 bases and J by 6 bases, with 8 bases between them. Germline assignment: CDR1 MNHNS and CDR2 SASEGT. CDR3 sequence (DNA): TGTGCCAGCAGTGAAAGGAGGGGCAATGAGCAGTTCTTC. This translates into CASSERRGNEQFF.

This clone occurred once. This sequence joins TRBV29-1 and TRBJ1-3, with 9 bases matching TRBD1. There are 13 residues in the CDR3. Germline CDR1 SQVTM, CDR2 ANQGSEA. V lost 8 bases, J lost 4 bases, and 6 bases stayed unmatched. DNA for the CDR3: TGCAGCACACGGACAGGGGCCGGAAACACCATATATTTT. Protein sequence: CSTRTGAGNTIYF.

V gene TRBV7-9 combines with J gene TRBJ1-1; D is perhaps TRBD1 (5 bases). The length of the CDR3 is 15 residues. Germline CDR1 is SEHNR and CDR2 is FQNEAQ (reference sequence). V lost 1 base and J 8 bases, leaving 17 bases between the germline ends. CDR3 sequence (DNA): TGTGCCAGCAGCTTAGTACCCTCGGACAAGGGAGAAGCTTTCTTT. Amino acids: CASSLVPSDKGEAFF.

This clone was observed a handful of times. The chain combines TRBV11-2 with TRBJ1-2; TRBD1 matches at 8 bases. The CDR3 covers 17 residues. V trimming: 1 base; J trimming: 4 bases; junction bases outside the gene matches: 11. Germline CDR1 is SGHAT and CDR2 is FQNNGV. The CDR3 region is CASSLVTGGPVSYGYTF. CDR3 coding DNA: TGTGCCAGCAGCTTAGTTACAGGGGGGCCGGTCAGCTATGGCTACACCTTC.

With respect to this clone: At one end the junction does not follow the germline gene, possibly because of a read error. The chain carries TRBV7-7 and TRBJ1-5; possible D gene TRBD1, 6 bases. Looked up from germline, CDR1 is SSHAT and CDR2 is FNYEAQ (reference sequence). This CDR3 contains 16 residues. The DNA of the CDR3 is TGTGCTAGCAGCTTAAGCAGGGGCAGGAACAATCAGCCCCAGCATTTT. Translation: CASSLSRGRNNQPQHF.

The V gene is TRBV9, the J gene TRBJ1-1, with no clear D. Trimming cost V 0 bases and J 4 bases, with 7 bases left between them. The CDR3 covers 13 residues. Germline CDR1 reads SGDLS; CDR2 reads YYNGEE. The CDR3 DNA follows: TGTGCCAGCAGCGTAGGCGGGTCCACTGAAGCTTTCTTT. This gives the protein CASSVGGSTEAFF.

The V gene is TRBV6-6, the J gene TRBJ1-5, with 10 bases matching TRBD1. The CDR3 is made up of 15 amino acids. The V and J ends lost 2 bases and 5 bases, in that order; junction bases with no gene match: 3. The V gene's germline CDR1 is MNHNY and CDR2 SVGAGI (reference sequence). CDR3 protein: CASSYVGQGDQPQHF. The CDR3 nucleotides are TGTGCCAGCAGTTACGTAGGACAGGGGGATCAGCCCCAGCATTTT.

Regarding this clone: Sequence at one end of the junction differs from germline and may be a read error. This chain connects TRBV7-9 to TRBJ2-7; a weak D match, TRBD1 (5 bases). CDR1 and CDR2 (germline): SEHNR, FQNEAQ (reference sequence). The CDR3 consists of 13 residues. The CDR3 DNA sequence: TGTTCCAGCAGCTTAGACAGCTCCTACGAGCAGTACTTC. Encoded protein: CSSSLDSSYEQYF.

The CDR3, as DNA: TGTGCCAGCAGCTTAGCGGGAGAAACGAACGAGCAGTACTTC. This gives the protein CASSLAGETNEQYF. The V call is TRBV7-9, the J call TRBJ2-7; a possible D gene is TRBD2 (5 bases). The CDR3 contains 14 residues. Germline V gene data show CDR1 as SEHNR and CDR2 as FQNEAQ (reference sequence). The V end was cut by 0 bases, the J end by 5 bases, with 11 bases between.

The chain combines TRBV5-1 with TRBJ2-1; D ambiguous. V lost 3 bases and J 4 bases, leaving 14 bases between the germline ends. The CDR3 spans 15 residues. CDR1 SGHRS and CDR2 YFSETQ come from the germline V gene. The CDR3 DNA reads as TGCGCCAGCAGCTCCGCGCTGGGCGCTTACAATGAGCAGTTCTTC. Its translation: CASSSALGAYNEQFF.

The chain is built from TRBV7-8 and TRBJ1-1; D is unresolved. The CDR3 contains 12 residues. Trimming cost V 2 bases and J 8 bases, with 9 bases left between them. Germline-derived CDR1 and CDR2 are SGHVS and FQNEAQ. CDR3 loop: CASSLLGSEAFF. Here the CDR3 DNA reads TGTGCCAGCAGCTTATTGGGCAGCGAAGCTTTCTTT.